This TCR beta chain was sequenced in a study of naive CD8 T cells in extremely preterm neonates. Remarks on this clone: Its target is not known.

Preterm samples came from extremely preterm deliveries at about 21-29 weeks. V lost 3 bases to trimming and J lost 1 base, with 9 bases between them. Germline V CDR1 and CDR2: LNHDA, SQIVND (reference sequence). The CDR3 covers 14 residues. Study-level findings and limits: Preterm neonates had significantly lower iChao1 richness than other age groups. Compared with older groups, preterm CDR3s were shorter, with fewer N additions and less trimming.

Here immunoSEQ multiplex PCR was the method, and the copy in TCRdb shows in-frame clones only, minus some. The sample gives around 23,000 clones, more than 70% of which show up once; roughly 0.9% is in the top ten. Sequenced material: naive CD8+ T cells from cord blood. The rearrangement joins TRBV19 to TRBJ1-1, with D tentatively TRBD1 (6 bases). The TCR sequence derives from a boy who was born preterm. The CDR3 sequence: CASSIWGQNTEAFF. CDR3 coding DNA: TGTGCCAGTAGTATCTGGGGACAGAACACTGAAGCTTTCTTT.